A single sample is the source of the 24 T cell receptor beta chains below, sequenced in a study of blood T cell repertoires in COVID-19. Repertoires were generated with immunoSEQ multiplex PCR, while TCRdb's copy carries only in-frame clones and drops some. The sample has tens of thousands of clones, around 82% seen once. Source material: peripheral blood. The receptors come from a woman over 75 with COVID-19, enrolled during active disease.

This chain connects TRBV27 to TRBJ1-1; TRBD1 matches 7 bases. This CDR3 is built from 13 residues. Per germline, CDR1 MNHEY and CDR2 SMNVEV (reference sequence). The J segment lost 5 bases and the V segment lost 6 bases, leaving 6 bases of the junction unmatched. The CDR3 loop is CASRGTVGTEAFF. Written as DNA, the CDR3 is TGTGCCAGCAGGGGGACAGTGGGAACTGAAGCTTTCTTT.

V and J are TRBV9 and TRBJ2-5, with D perhaps matching TRBD2 (7 bases). CDR1 and CDR2 (germline): SGDLS, YYNGEE. Trimming pared 1 base from V and 7 bases from J, leaving 17 bases between. This CDR3 has 15 amino acids. The DNA for the CDR3 is TGTGCCAGCAGCGTAATTGCGGGGGCCGGGGGGACCCAGTACTTC. This codes for CASSVIAGAGGTQYF.

The chain combines TRBV5-6 with TRBJ1-2; D perhaps matches TRBD1 (5 bases). Per germline, CDR1 SGHDT and CDR2 YYEEEE. V was clipped by 4 bases and J by 7 bases, with 14 bases between them. The CDR3 consists of 13 residues. CDR3: CASSPAGPGGYTF. The CDR3 DNA follows: TGTGCCAGCAGCCCAGCGGGGCCCGGTGGCTACACCTTC.

The V and J genes are TRBV21-1 and TRBJ1-4; TRBD1, the D gene given by the table, was not confirmed from the DNA. TRBV21-1 is recorded as a pseudogene. The CDR3 spans 18 residues. Written as DNA, the CDR3 is TGTGCCAGCATCGGTAGGGGACAGGGGGCCCCAACTAATGAAAAACTGTTTTTT. It specifies CASIGRGQGAPTNEKLFF.

This chain uses TRBV4-1 with TRBJ2-5; 15 positions agree with TRBD2. In germline, CDR1 is MGHRA, CDR2 YSYEKL. The CDR3 totals 18 residues. Germline trimming cut 3 bases from V and 5 bases from J; bases unmatched to any gene: 10. The DNA of the CDR3 is TGCGCCAGCAGCCAGGGTTTCGGGACTAGCGGGAGGACGGAGACCCAGTACTTC. As protein: CASSQGFGTSGRTETQYF.

The chain is built from TRBV2 and TRBJ2-3, with D tentatively TRBD2 (7 bases). The germline CDR1 and CDR2 sequences are SNHLY and FYNNEI. This CDR3 is 13 amino acids long. Trimming left V 6 bases short and J 5 bases short, with 12 bases between. CDR3 sequence (DNA): TGTGCCAGCAGGGGGGGGGCCGGAGATACGCAGTATTTT. It yields the protein CASRGGAGDTQYF.

The V and J genes are TRBV28 and TRBJ2-1, with 10 nucleotides matching TRBD1. The CDR3 sequence is 14 residues long. CDR1 is MDHEN and CDR2 is SYDVKM in the germline V gene. Trimming at V came to 8 bases and at J to 6 bases, leaving 7 bases not matched to a gene. The CDR3 nucleotides read TGTGCCAGCTCCCGACAGGGGGCTAGCAATGAGCAGTTCTTC. Protein: CASSRQGASNEQFF.

The rearrangement uses TRBV18 and TRBJ2-7, with 7 bases fitting TRBD1. CDR1 and CDR2 (germline): KGHSH, LQKENI. J gave up 3 bases and V 5 bases, and 7 bases lay outside the gene matches. This CDR3 is 14 amino acids long. The DNA for the CDR3 is TGTGCCAGCTCATCCCGGACAGGTTACTACGAGCAGTACTTC. It is translated as CASSSRTGYYEQYF.

V and J are TRBV7-3 and TRBJ2-3; D not resolved. The germline V and J ends were trimmed by 2 bases and 2 bases, with 5 bases remaining between them. There are 13 residues in the CDR3. Germline lookup yields CDR1 SGHTA and CDR2 FQGTGA. DNA of the CDR3: TGTGCCAGCAGCTTAGTTTACACAGATACGCAGTATTTT. It yields the protein CASSLVYTDTQYF.

This chain joins TRBV19 and TRBJ1-1, with D possibly TRBD1 on 6 matching bases. Germline V CDR1 and CDR2: LNHDA, SQIVND (reference sequence). CDR3 length: 15 amino acids. Trimming stripped 5 bases from V and 6 bases from J, with 19 bases between. Here the CDR3 DNA reads TGTGCCAGTAGTCGACTACAGGGCCGCTCCGCTGAAGCTTTCTTT. Protein product: CASSRLQGRSAEAFF.

The rearrangement links TRBV10-3 to TRBJ2-1; 10 nucleotides match TRBD1. The CDR3 runs to 18 residues. Trimming at V came to 6 bases and at J to 6 bases, leaving 17 bases not matched to a gene. Germline V gene data show CDR1 as ENHRY and CDR2 as SYGVKD. This chain's CDR3 is CAIRTGTGAIELRNEQFF. The CDR3 nucleotides read TGTGCCATCAGGACCGGGACAGGGGCGATAGAATTACGCAATGAGCAGTTCTTC.

The chain has TRBV7-2 and TRBJ2-1; the D gene is possibly TRBD1 (6 bases). This CDR3 is built from 15 residues. Germline CDR1 reads SGHTA; CDR2 reads FQGNSA. The V and J ends lost 4 bases and 5 bases respectively, with 15 bases between them. The CDR3 DNA reads TGTGCCAGCAGCTCCCAGGGGCTATTAAACAATGAGCAGTTCTTC. This codes for CASSSQGLLNNEQFF.

This chain joins TRBV9 and TRBJ1-1; a possible D gene is TRBD1 (5 bases). V was cut by 0 bases and J by 0 bases, with 12 bases left in between. Germline CDR1 is SGDLS and CDR2 is YYNGEE. CDR3 length equals 16 residues. The CDR3 DNA is TGTGCCAGCAGCGTAGCAGGAGGGGTGATGAACACTGAAGCTTTCTTT. Amino acids: CASSVAGGVMNTEAFF. Drawing the rest from reference TRBV9 and TRBJ1-1, the complete variable domain is DSGVTQTPKHLITATGQRVTLRCSPRSGDLSVYWYQQSLDQGLQFLIQYYNGEERAKGNILERFSAQQFPDLHSELNLSSLELGDSALYFCASSVAGGVMNTEAFFGQGTRLTVV.

CDR3 coding DNA: TGTGCCAGCAGCTTAGTTCCAGGCAGGGGTGAAAAACTGTTTTTT. Protein sequence: CASSLVPGRGEKLFF. The chain joins TRBV7-2 to TRBJ1-4, with D possibly matching TRBD1 (6 bases). The CDR3 spans 15 residues. V dropped 1 base and J dropped 7 bases, with 13 bases sitting between them. The germline V gene has CDR1 SGHTA and CDR2 FQGNSA.

The chain is built from TRBV2 and TRBJ2-1; no definite D call. CDR3 size: 12 residues. V was clipped by 8 bases and J by 5 bases, with 10 bases between them. Germline values: CDR1 SNHLY, CDR2 FYNNEI. The CDR3 loop reads CASSRNNNEQFF. CDR3 nucleotides: TGTGCCAGCTCCAGGAATAACAATGAGCAGTTCTTC.

A few counts support this clone. The rearrangement links TRBV7-9 to TRBJ2-7, with a tentative D call TRBD1 (6 bases). This CDR3 region has 15 residues. In germline, CDR1 is SEHNR, CDR2 FQNEAQ (reference sequence). The V end lost 1 base, the J end lost 4 bases, and 14 bases lay between the germline ends. The chain's CDR3 is CASSLEGGLYYEQYF. DNA of the CDR3: TGTGCCAGCAGCTTAGAAGGGGGTCTATATTACGAGCAGTACTTC.

The V and J genes are TRBV9 and TRBJ2-3; D possibly corresponds to TRBD2 (6 bases). Trimming removed 1 base from V and 1 base from J, with 16 bases in between. The CDR3 has 17 amino acids. CDR1 and CDR2 from the germline V gene are SGDLS and YYNGEE. CDR3 sequence reads: CASSVPLAPRGTDTQYF. The CDR3 DNA is TGTGCCAGCAGCGTACCTCTAGCGCCGAGGGGCACAGATACGCAGTATTTT.

This clone was observed a few times. The chain links TRBV4-1 to TRBJ1-2, with 7 bases matching TRBD1. The CDR3 totals 15 residues. Per germline, CDR1 MGHRA and CDR2 YSYEKL. J was trimmed by 6 bases and V by 0 bases; bases with no gene match: 7. CDR3 sequence (DNA): TGCGCCAGCAGCCAAGAAAGGGGGCGCGAAAATGGCTACACCTTC. Translation gives CASSQERGRENGYTF.

This chain joins TRBV28 and TRBJ2-7, with D hard to call. Per germline, CDR1 MDHEN and CDR2 SYDVKM. CDR3 length: 14 amino acids. The V end was cut by 10 bases, the J end by 5 bases, with 21 bases between. The CDR3 bases are TGTGCCACCCACGTTTACGCAGGTGCCAACGAGCAGTACTTC. Translating gives CATHVYAGANEQYF. Full variable domain (missing parts from reference TRBV28 and TRBJ2-7): DVKVTQSSRYLVKRTGEKVFLECVQDMDHENMFWYRQDPGLGLRLIYFSYDVKMKEKGDIPEGYSVSREKKERFSLILESASTNQTSMYLCATHVYAGANEQYFGPGTRLTVT.

This clone has a single count. The J gene is TRBJ1-1, the V gene TRBV12-3 or TRBV12-4; D gene uncertain. V dropped 6 bases and J dropped 3 bases, with 5 bases sitting between them. The CDR3 is 11 residues long. In DNA, the CDR3 is TGTGCCAGCAGCCCTTACACTGAAGCTTTCTTT. This sequence encodes CASSPYTEAFF.

In this sample, this clone turned up once. The rearrangement joins TRBV28 to TRBJ1-5, with D perhaps TRBD1 (5 bases). Trimming took 6 bases from V and 5 from J, leaving 14 bases between them. Germline V gene sequence: CDR1 MDHEN, CDR2 SYDVKM. The CDR3 has 14 residues. As DNA, the CDR3 is TGTGCCAGCAGCAGCGGGGGGGGAGATCAGCCCCAGCATTTT. It specifies CASSSGGGDQPQHF.

This clone was recorded once. The sample has other DNA sequences that encode this CDR3 too. CDR3 nucleotides: TGTGCCAGCAGGAGTAATGAGCAGTTCTTC. Its translation: CASRSNEQFF. The genes are TRBV2 and TRBJ2-1, with unresolved D. CDR3 size: 10 residues. V lost 6 bases and J lost 7, with 4 bases in between. CDR1 SNHLY and CDR2 FYNNEI come from the germline V gene.

Only one count was recorded for this clone. This chain uses TRBV7-9 with TRBJ1-2, with D possibly TRBD1 on 6 matching bases. The CDR3 is 13 residues long. Germline CDR1 reads SEHNR; CDR2 reads FQNEAQ (reference sequence). Trimming pared 3 bases from V and 8 bases from J, leaving 13 bases between. The DNA of the CDR3 is TGTGCCAGCAGCTTCTTACAGGGTGGAGGCTACACCTTC. Protein product: CASSFLQGGGYTF.

The chain combines TRBV19 with TRBJ1-1; D not certain. CDR1 LNHDA and CDR2 SQIVND come from the germline V gene (reference sequence). V lost 8 bases to trimming and J lost 1 base, with 11 bases between them. CDR3 length: 13 amino acids. The CDR3 protein is CASGGVGNTEAFF. For the CDR3, the DNA is TGTGCCAGTGGAGGCGTTGGGAACACTGAAGCTTTCTTT.